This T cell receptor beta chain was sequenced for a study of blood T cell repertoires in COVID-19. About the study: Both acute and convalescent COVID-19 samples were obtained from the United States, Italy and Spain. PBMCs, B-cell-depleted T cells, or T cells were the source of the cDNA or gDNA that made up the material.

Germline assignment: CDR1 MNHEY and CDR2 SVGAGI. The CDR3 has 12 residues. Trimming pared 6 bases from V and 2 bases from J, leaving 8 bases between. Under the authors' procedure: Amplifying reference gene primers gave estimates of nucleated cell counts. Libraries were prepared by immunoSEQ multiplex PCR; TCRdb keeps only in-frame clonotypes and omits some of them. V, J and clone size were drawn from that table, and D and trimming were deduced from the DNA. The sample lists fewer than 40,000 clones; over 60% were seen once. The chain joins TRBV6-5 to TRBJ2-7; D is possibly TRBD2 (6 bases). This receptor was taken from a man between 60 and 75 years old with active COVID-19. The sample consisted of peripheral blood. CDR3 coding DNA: TGTGCCAGCAGGCGGGGCCCCTACGAGCAGTACTTC. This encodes CASRRGPYEQYF.